The 15 T cell receptor beta chains below all came from one sample that was sequenced in a study of shared clonotypes between healthy human individuals (dated by TCRdb to 2020 to 2021). Preparation of the library involved the immunoSEQ multiplex PCR assay. TCRdb mirrors the immuneACCESS table, restricted to in-frame sequences. Some clones are absent from its copies; in checked studies, under half trace to an unresolved V gene, and the reason for the others is unknown. The table for this sample lists approximately 2,000,000 clones; 90% to 95% of them were counted only once. In total, the top ten clones hold more than 1.5% of the sample. CD8 naive samples were CD45RO-negative cells positively selected for CCR7, giving a CD45RA+CCR7+ population that excluded TemRA cells. Specimen: naive CD8+ T cells from PBMCs. In light of the paper, this sample's cell subset or site label describes: CD45RA+CCR7+. The receptors come from a man aged 18 to 35 in good health. Some clones in this sample may be carry-over from other donors' samples.

J is TRBJ1-2 and V is TRBV4-1; D perhaps matches TRBD1 (6 bases). This CDR3 has 13 residues. The V end lost 5 bases, the J end lost 4 bases, and 11 bases lay between the germline ends. CDR1 and CDR2 (germline): MGHRA, YSYEKL. For the CDR3, the DNA is TGCGCCAGCAGCGGACAGCCGGTCTATGGCTACACCTTC. It specifies CASSGQPVYGYTF.

The chain employs TRBV5-1 and TRBJ2-2; TRBD2 matches 7 bases. The CDR3 consists of 18 residues. CDR1 and CDR2 (germline): SGHRS, YFSETQ. The V gene end was trimmed by 1 base and the J gene end by 4 bases; junction bases not matched to a gene: 13. As DNA, the CDR3 is TGCGCCAGCAGCTTGTATGCTAGCGGCCCTGGGAGCACCGGGGAGCTGTTTTTT. This gives the protein CASSLYASGPGSTGELFF. Full variable domain (remainder filled in from reference TRBV5-1 and TRBJ2-2): KAGVTQTPRYLIKTRGQQVTLSCSPISGHRSVSWYQQTPGQGLQFLFEYFSETQRNKGNFPGRFSGRQFSNSRSEMNVSTLELGDSALYLCASSLYASGPGSTGELFFGEGSRLTVL.

The chain uses TRBV5-1 and TRBJ2-7; 8 bases are shared with TRBD1. Germline V lookup: CDR1 SGHRS, CDR2 YFSETQ. The V gene end was trimmed by 0 bases and the J gene end by 6 bases; junction bases not matched to a gene: 8. The CDR3 totals 15 residues. CDR3 coding DNA: TGCGCCAGCAGCTTGGCCGGCAGGGGGCCGGTCGAGCAGTACTTC. Protein product: CASSLAGRGPVEQYF.

As regards this clone: The sample has other DNA sequences that encode this CDR3 too. The chain links TRBV27 to TRBJ2-3; 8 bases are a match to TRBD2. The CDR3 runs 14 residues. V was clipped by 8 bases and J by 6 bases; unmatched bases: 10. Germline V gene sequence: CDR1 MNHEY, CDR2 SMNVEV (reference sequence). The CDR3 loop reads CASSFSGGGDTQYF. The DNA for the CDR3 is TGTGCCAGCTCCTTCAGCGGGGGTGGGGATACGCAGTATTTT.

This clone appeared a single time. This chain connects TRBV19 to TRBJ2-2, with 11 bases aligning to TRBD2. The CDR3 runs 14 residues. J lost 6 bases, V lost 6 bases, and 3 bases had no gene match. Germline V CDR1 and CDR2: LNHDA, SQIVND (reference sequence). The CDR3 DNA follows: TGTGCCAGTAGCCTACTAGCGGGAGCCGGGGAGCTGTTTTTT. Protein sequence: CASSLLAGAGELFF.

The V call is TRBV6-6, the J call TRBJ2-3; D not resolved. The CDR3 is made up of 15 amino acids. Germline lookup yields CDR1 MNHNY and CDR2 SVGAGI (reference sequence). The germline V and J ends were trimmed by 2 bases and 2 bases, with 11 bases remaining between them. CDR3 sequence: CASSYPRTDTDTQYF. For the CDR3, the DNA is TGTGCCAGCAGTTACCCAAGGACGGACACAGATACGCAGTATTTT.

The V and J genes are TRBV29-1 and TRBJ2-1; D possibly matches TRBD1 or TRBD2 (6 bases each). The CDR3 is 14 amino acids. The germline V gene encodes CDR1 SQVTM and CDR2 ANQGSEA. Trimming left V 3 bases short and J 3 bases short, with 12 bases between. The CDR3: CSVDFAGHYNEQFF. CDR3 coding DNA: TGCAGCGTTGACTTCGCGGGACACTACAATGAGCAGTTCTTC.

The chain combines TRBV27 with TRBJ2-7; TRBD2 matches 8 bases. CDR1 MNHEY and CDR2 SMNVEV come from the germline V gene (reference sequence). CDR3 length: 18 residues. The V segment lost 6 bases and the J segment 3 bases; nucleotides outside the gene matches: 19. CDR3 in DNA: TGTGCCAGCAGCCCCGTCGGACTAGCACCTCAAGTTCGCTACGAGCAGTACTTC. This codes for CASSPVGLAPQVRYEQYF.

The chain uses TRBV27 and TRBJ2-5; no clear D gene. The V end was cut by 6 bases, the J end by 1 base, with 15 bases between. The germline V gene has CDR1 MNHEY and CDR2 SMNVEV (reference sequence). The CDR3 extends over 15 amino acids. CDR3 sequence reads: CASSLRGRSQETQYF. Written as DNA, the CDR3 is TGTGCCAGCAGCCTAAGAGGACGAAGCCAAGAGACCCAGTACTTC.

CDR3: CASRPDISYEQYF. The CDR3 DNA is TGTGCCAGCAGACCTGACATCTCCTACGAGCAGTACTTC. The V gene is TRBV27, the J gene TRBJ2-7; D gene unclear. Germline V gene lookup returns CDR1 MNHEY and CDR2 SMNVEV (reference sequence). The CDR3 consists of 13 residues. V was shortened by 6 bases and J by 0 bases, with 9 bases between the two germline ends.

The rearrangement uses TRBV7-6 and TRBJ2-1, with 10 positions matching TRBD2. The V segment lost 4 bases and the J segment 2 bases; nucleotides outside the gene matches: 11. The CDR3 contains 18 residues. In germline, CDR1 is SGHVS, CDR2 FNYEAQ. DNA of the CDR3: TGTGCCAGCAGCTCAAAGACCCCCGGGACTAGCGCCTACAATGAGCAGTTCTTC. This gives the protein CASSSKTPGTSAYNEQFF.

The gene calls are TRBV4-1 and TRBJ2-3; possibly TRBD1 for D (5 bases). CDR3 size: 17 residues. Germline-derived CDR1 and CDR2 are MGHRA and YSYEKL. The V and J ends lost 0 bases and 4 bases respectively, with 17 bases between them. The CDR3 DNA reads TGCGCCAGCAGCCAAGAGAATGGGGTTAGGGGCCCAGATACGCAGTATTTT. Residues: CASSQENGVRGPDTQYF.

The chain uses TRBV4-1 and TRBJ2-1; the D gene is possibly TRBD2 (6 bases). Germline V gene data show CDR1 as MGHRA and CDR2 as YSYEKL. V lost 3 bases and J 7 bases, leaving 19 bases between the germline ends. The CDR3 is 16 residues long. DNA for the CDR3: TGCGCCAGCAGCCACCCGGACGGGGCGGGATGGAATGAGCAGTTCTTC. This codes for CASSHPDGAGWNEQFF.

The gene calls are TRBV11-2 and TRBJ2-1; D ambiguous. Germline-derived CDR1 and CDR2 are SGHAT and FQNNGV. V was pared by 1 base and J by 8 bases, with 12 bases between. This CDR3 has 14 amino acids. The CDR3 protein is CASSLVRVGHEQFF. The DNA for the CDR3 is TGTGCCAGCAGCTTAGTCCGTGTTGGCCATGAGCAGTTCTTC.

This rearrangement joins TRBV7-9 to TRBJ2-1; D gene uncertain. V lost 1 base to trimming and J lost 2 bases, with 12 bases between them. CDR3 size: 16 residues. The germline CDR1 and CDR2 sequences are SEHNR and FQNEAQ (reference sequence). CDR3 in DNA: TGTGCCAGCAGCTTAGTCTACTCAACCGCCTACAATGAGCAGTTCTTC. Translating gives CASSLVYSTAYNEQFF.